This T cell receptor beta chain comes out of a study of regulatory T cells in long-lasting Graves disease. Background on the study: Graves' patients with a new diagnosis had received antithyroid drugs under 3 months. The study's findings and limits: Persistent disease was associated with favored TRBV28 usage and with favored use of TRBJ1-2 and TRBJ2-5.

For TCR beta, libraries came from iRepertoire HTBI primers and Arm-PCR of CDR3 regions. TCRdb fed the multiplex PCR reads into MiXCR, producing one record per CDR3 protein. The data contain roughly 500,000 distinct CDR3 sequences, less than 15% of them singletons. Time point indicated: newly diagnosed GD, antithyroid drugs for less than 3 months. Scientists built the TCR library using RNA that was extracted from PBMCs. This clonotype was seen many times. The antigen remains undetermined. The germline V and J ends were trimmed by 5 bases and 7 bases, with 18 bases remaining between them. Germline V lookup: CDR1 SGHAT, CDR2 FQNNGV. The CDR3 extends over 14 amino acids. A further study also used this sample, focusing on T cells in Graves' hyperthyroidism and ophthalmopathy. From that second work: With the HTBI primer set, the TCR CDR3 went through a first round of RT-PCR. A model using 13 V-J features told ophthalmopathy apart from stable hyperthyroidism.

The chain carries TRBV11-2 and TRBJ2-7, with D tentatively TRBD2 (6 bases). The receptor comes from a man aged 25 to 45 with Graves disease. Sample: peripheral blood mononuclear cells (PBMCs), taken at new diagnosis, from a patient treated with antithyroid drugs. CDR3 nucleotides: TGTGCCAGCAGCCCCTGGCGCGGGGCTGGGGAGCAGTACTTC. Encoded protein: CASSPWRGAGEQYF. The full variable domain, completed using reference TRBV11-2 and TRBJ2-7, is EAGVAQSPRYKIIEKRQSVAFWCNPISGHATLYWYQQILGQGPKLLIQFQNNGVVDDSQLPKDRFSAERLKGVDSTLKIQPAKLEDSAVYLCASSPWRGAGEQYFGPGTRLTVT.